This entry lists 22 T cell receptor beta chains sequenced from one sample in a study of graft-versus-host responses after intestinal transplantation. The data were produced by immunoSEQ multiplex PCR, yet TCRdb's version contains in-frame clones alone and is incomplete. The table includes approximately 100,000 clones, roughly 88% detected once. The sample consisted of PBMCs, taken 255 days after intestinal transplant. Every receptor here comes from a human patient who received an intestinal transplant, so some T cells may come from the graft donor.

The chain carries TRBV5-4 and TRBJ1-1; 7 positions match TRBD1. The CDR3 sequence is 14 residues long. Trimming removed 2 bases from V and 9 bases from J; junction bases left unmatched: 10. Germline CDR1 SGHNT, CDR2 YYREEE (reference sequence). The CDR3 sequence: CASSLGRQGRKAFF. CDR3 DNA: TGTGCCAGCAGCTTAGGCCGACAGGGACGAAAAGCTTTCTTT.

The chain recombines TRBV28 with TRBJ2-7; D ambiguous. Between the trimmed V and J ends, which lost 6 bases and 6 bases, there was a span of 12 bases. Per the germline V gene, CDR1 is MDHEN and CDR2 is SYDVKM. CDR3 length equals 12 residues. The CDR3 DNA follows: TGTGCCAGCAGATTACCATCGGGCGAGCAGTACTTC. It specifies CASRLPSGEQYF.

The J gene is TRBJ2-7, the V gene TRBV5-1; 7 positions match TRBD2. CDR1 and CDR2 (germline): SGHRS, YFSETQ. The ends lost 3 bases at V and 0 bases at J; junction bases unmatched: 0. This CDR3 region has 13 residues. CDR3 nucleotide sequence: TGCGCCAGCAGCTGGGAGGGCTCCTACGAGCAGTACTTC. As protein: CASSWEGSYEQYF.

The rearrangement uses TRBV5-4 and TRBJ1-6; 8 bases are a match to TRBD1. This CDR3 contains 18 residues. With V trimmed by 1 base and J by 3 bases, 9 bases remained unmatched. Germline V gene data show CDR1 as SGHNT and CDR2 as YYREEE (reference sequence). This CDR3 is CASSLRSPGQGYNSPLHF. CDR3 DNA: TGTGCCAGCAGCTTGCGGTCTCCCGGACAGGGCTATAATTCACCCCTCCACTTT. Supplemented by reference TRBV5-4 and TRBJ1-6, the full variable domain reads ETGVTQSPTHLIKTRGQQVTLRCSSQSGHNTVSWYQQALGQGPQFIFQYYREEENGRGNFPPRFSGLQFPNYSSELNVNALELDDSALYLCASSLRSPGQGYNSPLHFGNGTRLTVT.

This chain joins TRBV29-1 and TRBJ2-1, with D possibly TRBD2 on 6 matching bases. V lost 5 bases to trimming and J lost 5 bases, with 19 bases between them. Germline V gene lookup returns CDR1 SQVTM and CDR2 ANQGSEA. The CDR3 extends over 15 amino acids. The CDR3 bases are TGCAGCGTTCTGGGGGAGGTGCGACGAAACAATGAGCAGTTCTTC. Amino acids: CSVLGEVRRNNEQFF.

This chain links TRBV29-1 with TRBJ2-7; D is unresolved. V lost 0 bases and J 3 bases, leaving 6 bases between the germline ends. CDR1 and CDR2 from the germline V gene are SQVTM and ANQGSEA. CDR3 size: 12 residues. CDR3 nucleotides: TGCAGCGTTGAAGAGGTGGGCTACGAGCAGTACTTC. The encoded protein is CSVEEVGYEQYF.

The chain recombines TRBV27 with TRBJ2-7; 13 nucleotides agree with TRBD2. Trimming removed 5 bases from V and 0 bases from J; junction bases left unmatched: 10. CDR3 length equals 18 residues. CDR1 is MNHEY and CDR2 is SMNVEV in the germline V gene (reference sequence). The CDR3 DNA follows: TGTGCCAGCAGTCCCTCGACTAGCGGGAGGCCTTCCTCCTACGAGCAGTACTTC. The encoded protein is CASSPSTSGRPSSYEQYF.

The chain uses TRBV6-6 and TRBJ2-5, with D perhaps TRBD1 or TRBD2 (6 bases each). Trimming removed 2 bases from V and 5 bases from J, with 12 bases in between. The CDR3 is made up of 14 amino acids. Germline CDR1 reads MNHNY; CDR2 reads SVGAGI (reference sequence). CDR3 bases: TGTGCCAGCAGTTACGAGGGGGGACGGGAGACCCAGTACTTC. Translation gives CASSYEGGRETQYF.

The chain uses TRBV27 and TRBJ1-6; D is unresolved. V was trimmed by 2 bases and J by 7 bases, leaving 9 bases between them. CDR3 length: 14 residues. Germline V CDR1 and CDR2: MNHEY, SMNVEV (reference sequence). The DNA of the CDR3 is TGTGCCAGCAGTTTAAACCTCAGAAATTCACCCCTCCACTTT. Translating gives CASSLNLRNSPLHF.

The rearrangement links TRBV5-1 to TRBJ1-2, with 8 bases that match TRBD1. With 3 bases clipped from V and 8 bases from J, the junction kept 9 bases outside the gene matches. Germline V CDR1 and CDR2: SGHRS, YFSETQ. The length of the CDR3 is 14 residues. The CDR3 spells CASSSGGQGRGYTF. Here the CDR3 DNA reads TGCGCCAGCAGCTCCGGTGGACAGGGACGAGGCTACACCTTC.

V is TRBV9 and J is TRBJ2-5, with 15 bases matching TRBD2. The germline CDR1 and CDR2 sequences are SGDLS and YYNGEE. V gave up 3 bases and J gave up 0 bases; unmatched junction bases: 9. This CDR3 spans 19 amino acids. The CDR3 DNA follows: TGTGCCAGCAGCGCCGGGACCGGGACTAGCGGGGGGTACCAAGAGACCCAGTACTTC. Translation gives CASSAGTGTSGGYQETQYF.

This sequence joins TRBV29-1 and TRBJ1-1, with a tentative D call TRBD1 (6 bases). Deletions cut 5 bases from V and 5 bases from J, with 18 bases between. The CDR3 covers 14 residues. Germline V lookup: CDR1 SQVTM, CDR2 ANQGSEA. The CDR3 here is CSVNRVGERTEAFF. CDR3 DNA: TGCAGCGTTAACAGGGTTGGCGAGAGGACTGAAGCTTTCTTT.

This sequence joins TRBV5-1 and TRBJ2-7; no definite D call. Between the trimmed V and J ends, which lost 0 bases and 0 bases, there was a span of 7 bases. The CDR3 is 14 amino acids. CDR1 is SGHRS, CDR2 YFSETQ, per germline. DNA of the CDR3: TGCGCCAGCAGCTTGGTAGGGAACTCCTACGAGCAGTACTTC. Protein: CASSLVGNSYEQYF.

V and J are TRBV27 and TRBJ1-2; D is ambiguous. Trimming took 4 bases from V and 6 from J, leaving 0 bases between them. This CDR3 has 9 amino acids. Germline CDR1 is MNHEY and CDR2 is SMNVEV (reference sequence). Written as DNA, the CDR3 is TGTGCCAGCAGTTATGGCTACACCTTC. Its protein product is CASSYGYTF.

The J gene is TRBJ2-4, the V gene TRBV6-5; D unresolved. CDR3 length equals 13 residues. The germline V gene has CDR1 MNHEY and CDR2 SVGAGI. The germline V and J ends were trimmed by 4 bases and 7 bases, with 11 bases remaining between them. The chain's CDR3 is CASSSLTENIQYF. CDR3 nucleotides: TGTGCCAGCAGTTCCCTAACTGAGAACATTCAGTACTTC.

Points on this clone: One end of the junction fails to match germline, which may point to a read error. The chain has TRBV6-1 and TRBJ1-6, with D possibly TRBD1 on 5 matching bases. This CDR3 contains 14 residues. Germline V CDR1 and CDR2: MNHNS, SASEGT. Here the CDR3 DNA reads TGTGCCAGCAGTGATAGGGGACGGACTTCTTTTAATAATTTC. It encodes CASSDRGRTSFNNF.

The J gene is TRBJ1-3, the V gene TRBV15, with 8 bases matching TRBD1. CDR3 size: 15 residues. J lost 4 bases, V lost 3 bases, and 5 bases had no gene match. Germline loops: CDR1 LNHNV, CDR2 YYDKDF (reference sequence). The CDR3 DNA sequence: TGTGCCACCAGCAGTTCAGGGGGCAGCGGAAACACCATATATTTT. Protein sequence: CATSSSGGSGNTIYF.

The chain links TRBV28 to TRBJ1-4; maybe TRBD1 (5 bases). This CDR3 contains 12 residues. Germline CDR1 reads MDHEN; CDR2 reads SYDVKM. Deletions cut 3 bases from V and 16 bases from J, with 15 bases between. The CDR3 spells CASSFPGRGAFF. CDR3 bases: TGTGCCAGCAGTTTCCCCGGACGGGGCGCGTTTTTT. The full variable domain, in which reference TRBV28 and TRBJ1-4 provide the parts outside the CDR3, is DVKVTQSSRYLVKRTGEKVFLECVQDMDHENMFWYRQDPGLGLRLIYFSYDVKMKEKGDIPEGYSVSREKKERFSLILESASTNQTSMYLCASSFPGRGAFFGSGTQLSVL.

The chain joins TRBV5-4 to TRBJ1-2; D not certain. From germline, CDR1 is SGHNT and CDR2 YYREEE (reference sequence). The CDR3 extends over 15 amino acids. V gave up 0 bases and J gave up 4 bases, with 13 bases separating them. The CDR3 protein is CASSLVGTALYGYTF. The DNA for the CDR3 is TGTGCCAGCAGCTTGGTGGGCACTGCCCTCTATGGCTACACCTTC.

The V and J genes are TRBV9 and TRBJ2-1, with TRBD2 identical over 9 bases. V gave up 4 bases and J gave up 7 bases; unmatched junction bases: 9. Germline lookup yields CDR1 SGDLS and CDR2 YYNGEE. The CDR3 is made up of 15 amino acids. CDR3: CASSKELGLANEQFF. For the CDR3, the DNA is TGTGCCAGCAGCAAAGAACTGGGACTAGCTAATGAGCAGTTCTTC.

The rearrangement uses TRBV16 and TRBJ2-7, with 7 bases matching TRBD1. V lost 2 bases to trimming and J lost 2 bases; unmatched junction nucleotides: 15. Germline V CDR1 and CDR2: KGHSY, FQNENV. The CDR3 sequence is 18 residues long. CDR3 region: CASSQNDRAPRVTYEQYF. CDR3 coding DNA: TGTGCCAGCAGCCAAAATGACAGGGCTCCAAGGGTCACCTACGAGCAGTACTTC. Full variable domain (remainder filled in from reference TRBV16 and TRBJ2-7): GEEVAQTPKHLVRGEGQKAKLYCAPIKGHSYVFWYQQVLKNEFKFLISFQNENVFDETGMPKERFSAKCLPNSPCSLEIQATKLEDSAVYFCASSQNDRAPRVTYEQYFGPGTRLTVT.

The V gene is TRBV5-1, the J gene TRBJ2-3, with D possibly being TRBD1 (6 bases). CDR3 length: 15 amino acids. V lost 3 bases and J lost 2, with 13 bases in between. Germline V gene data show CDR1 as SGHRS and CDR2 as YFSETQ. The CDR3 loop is CASSSGVGTTDTQYF. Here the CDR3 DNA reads TGCGCCAGCAGCTCAGGGGTGGGTACCACAGATACGCAGTATTTT.